This TCR beta chain was sequenced during a study of CXCR3-negative and CXCR3-positive naive CD8 T cells. It was by 5' RACE with UMI labels that the TRB cDNA libraries were prepared. After re-calling the 5' RACE reads, TCRdb lists one entry per CDR3 protein, DNA absent. The data include some 140,000 distinct CDR3 sequences; the top ten clones carry nearly 0.5%. A word on this clonotype: Its antigen is not known.

Findings and limits, study-wide: More hydrophobic TRB CDR3s occurred in CXCR3-positive than in CXCR3-negative naive cells.

The CDR3 covers 12 residues. Germline CDR1 reads SEHNR; CDR2 reads FQNEAQ (reference sequence). The chain joins TRBV7-9 to TRBJ2-7; the TRBD2 assignment by TCRdb is unverifiable without DNA. The sequenced sample consisted of naive CXCR3+ CD8+ T cells from blood. Subset: CD45RO-CCR7+CD27+CD95- naive CD8+ T cells expressing CXCR3 (TNR3+). This sequence was found in a human donor in good health. Some clones in this sample may be carry-over from other donors' samples. CDR3 protein: CAGGALAPEQYF.